The T cell receptor (beta chain) under discussion was sequenced for a study of blood T cells in healthy people across ages. Whole-study findings and limits: Naive T cell percentage and TCR beta diversity correlated strongly.

For the second PCR, which ran for roughly 7 to 11 cycles, a sample-barcoded 5' primer and a J-beta primer mix were used. TCRdb independently ran MiXCR on the 5' RACE reads; one entry per CDR3 protein. The sample lists 1.5 million to 2 million distinct CDR3 sequences, 28% occurring once. Extraction yielded at least 5.5 micrograms of total RNA per sample. The length of the CDR3 is 13 residues. Germline values: CDR1 SGHRS, CDR2 YFSETQ. V lost 0 bases to trimming and J lost 15 bases, with 16 bases between them. This clonotype came up a few times. Its antigen remains unknown. The sample was blood. The origin of this receptor is a woman aged 30 to 39 in good health. The V call is TRBV5-1, the J call TRBJ2-1, with D unclear. The CDR3: CASSLDGAKRLFF. Here the CDR3 DNA reads TGCGCCAGCAGCTTGGATGGCGCAAAAAGGCTGTTCTTC. Complete variable domain (other parts from reference TRBV5-1 and TRBJ2-1): KAGVTQTPRYLIKTRGQQVTLSCSPISGHRSVSWYQQTPGQGLQFLFEYFSETQRNKGNFPGRFSGRQFSNSRSEMNVSTLELGDSALYLCASSLDGAKRLFFGPGTRLTVL.